The clone carrying this T cell receptor (beta chain) has more than one count but fewer than ten. The data originate from a study of Graves' ophthalmopathy and Graves' hyperthyroidism. From germline, CDR1 is SGHTA and CDR2 FQGNSA. The CDR3 has 15 amino acids. The V and J ends lost 5 bases and 7 bases, in that order; junction bases with no gene match: 11. The evidence that diagnosis relied on was clinical symptoms, serum thyroxine, TRAb, thyroid ultrasound and orbital computed tomography. The authors amplified TCR beta CDR3 regions from RNA transcripts. A first-round RT-PCR used HTBI primers, followed by a second-round multiplex PCR. TCRdb called the multiplex PCR reads again in MiXCR, with one record for every CDR3 protein. The table shows 200,000 to 250,000 distinct CDR3 sequences, with 45% to 55% occurring only once.

Sequencing was performed on peripheral blood. The chain joins TRBV7-2 to TRBJ2-5; 9 nucleotides match TRBD1. This clonotype was sampled from an adult man with Graves' ophthalmopathy. The chain's CDR3 is CASSPGDREVGTQYF. The CDR3 DNA reads TGTGCCAGCAGCCCAGGGGACAGGGAGGTTGGGACCCAGTACTTC.